The source of this TCR beta chain is a study of blood T cell repertoires in COVID-19. Across the whole study: Whether acute or convalescent, the COVID-19 samples came from the United States, Italy and Spain.

Authors' analysis steps: Reference gene primer amplification yielded estimated nucleated cell counts. The protocol was immunoSEQ multiplex PCR, while the TCRdb copy is restricted to in-frame clones and leaves out a portion. V and J calls and clone size are as listed in that table; D and trimming were resolved from the DNA. The sample holds around 200,000 clones; over 75% are singletons and the top ten take more than 0.75%. The age range of participants was 18 to 89 years, with residence in about two dozen US areas. Recovered status in Cohort 3 required two negative PCRs, clearance, or symptom resolution. CDR1 is SQVTM, CDR2 ANQGSEA, per germline. J lost 3 bases, V lost 3 bases, and 8 bases had no gene match. The CDR3 is 15 amino acids.

The genes are TRBV29-1 and TRBJ2-3, with TRBD1 identical over 8 bases. The sample taken for sequencing was PBMCs or T cells enriched from blood (not recorded which). The sequence came from a woman under 30 who had recovered from COVID-19. The CDR3 DNA reads TGCAGCGTTGAGGACGACAGGGGAGTGACAGATACGCAGTATTTT. Translation: CSVEDDRGVTDTQYF.